This is a list of T cell receptor beta chains from one sample in a study of beta chain features in type 1 diabetes. Here immunoSEQ multiplex PCR was the method, and the copy in TCRdb shows in-frame clones only, minus some. This sample has about 230,000 clones, with about a sixth found just once. Sample: naive CD4+ T cells from blood. All receptors come from a man aged 30 to 45 with type 1 diabetes. Both conserved end residues are part of each CDR3. The order of the fields is V gene, J gene, D gene, CDR3 length, clone size, CDR3 protein, CDR3 DNA. A D gene is named only where the DNA matches it firmly. Size tells how often a clone was seen (once, few, many) or the class of an expanded clone, and some rows leave it out.

TRBV9	TRBJ2-1	TRBD1	17	.	CASSPRGGQEKYNEQFF	TGTGCCAGCAGCCCCCGAGGGGGACAGGAAAAGTACAATGAGCAGTTCTTC
TRBV29-1	TRBJ2-3	.	13	.	CSVDNRDTDTQYF	TGCAGCGTAGACAACAGGGACACAGATACGCAGTATTTT
TRBV10-3	TRBJ2-5	.	12	few	CAISNSQETQYF	TGTGCCATCAGTAACTCCCAAGAGACCCAGTACTTC
TRBV9	TRBJ2-1	.	13	.	CASSVDPYNEQFF	TGTGCCAGCAGCGTAGATCCATACAATGAGCAGTTCTTC
TRBV2	TRBJ2-7	TRBD2	15	.	CASSERLAGGHEQYF	TGTGCCAGCAGCGAAAGACTAGCGGGAGGGCACGAGCAGTACTTC
TRBV28	TRBJ1-5	.	16	.	CASSFGRRFSNQPQHF	TGTGCCAGCAGTTTCGGACGGAGGTTTAGCAATCAGCCCCAGCATTTT
TRBV7-2	TRBJ2-5	.	13	few	CASSLAVGETQYF	TGTGCCAGCAGCTTAGCTGTCGGCGAGACCCAGTACTTC
TRBV2	TRBJ2-6	.	15	.	CASSVEAAGANVLTF	TGTGCCAGCAGTGTCGAAGCGGCTGGGGCCAACGTCCTGACTTTC
TRBV6-5	TRBJ2-3	.	13	.	CASRVNLADTQYF	TGTGCCAGCAGAGTCAATTTGGCAGATACGCAGTATTTT
TRBV29-1	TRBJ2-7	TRBD1	13	.	CSGGQGAAYEQYF	TGCAGCGGGGGACAGGGGGCCGCTTACGAGCAGTACTTC
TRBV15	TRBJ2-5	.	15	few	CATSRDLTGQETQYF	TGTGCCACCAGCAGAGATCTAACAGGCCAAGAGACCCAGTACTTC
TRBV30	TRBJ2-1	.	12	few	CAWRGGYNEQFF	TGTGCCTGGAGGGGCGGCTACAATGAGCAGTTCTTC
TRBV30	TRBJ1-4	.	13	.	CAARPATNEKLFF	TGTGCCGCCAGACCGGCAACTAATGAAAAACTGTTTTTT
TRBV5-1	TRBJ2-5	.	13	few	CASSQQVAETQYF	TGCGCCAGCAGTCAACAGGTCGCCGAGACCCAGTACTTC
TRBV30	TRBJ2-3	.	12	.	CAWSTPTDTQYF	TGTGCCTGGAGTACTCCCACAGATACGCAGTATTTT
TRBV4-3	TRBJ2-7	.	15	.	CASSQVRGFNYEQYF	TGCGCCAGCAGCCAAGTCCGGGGGTTTAACTACGAGCAGTACTTC
TRBV4-1	TRBJ1-2	.	15	.	CASSQDRGANYGYTF	TGCGCCAGCAGCCAAGATAGGGGGGCTAACTATGGCTACACCTTC
TRBV15	TRBJ2-5	.	11	.	CATRIQETQYF	TGTGCCACCAGGATCCAAGAGACCCAGTACTTC
TRBV14	TRBJ2-6	.	16	.	CASSEVQGWRANVLTF	TGTGCCAGCAGCGAAGTTCAGGGGTGGAGGGCCAACGTCCTGACTTTC
TRBV4-1	TRBJ1-2	TRBD1	14	.	CASSQTDRAVGYTF	TGCGCCAGCAGCCAAACTGACAGGGCTGTCGGCTACACCTTC
TRBV28	TRBJ2-1	TRBD1	14	few	CASSLLGQGNEQFF	TGTGCCAGCAGTTTACTTGGACAGGGAAATGAGCAGTTCTTC
TRBV25-1	TRBJ2-7	.	11	.	CASTSSYEQYF	TGTGCCAGCACCAGCTCCTACGAGCAGTACTTC
TRBV30	TRBJ2-2	.	14	few	CAWSVYSYTGELFF	TGTGCCTGGAGTGTATACTCATACACCGGGGAGCTGTTTTTT
TRBV7-2	TRBJ2-5	TRBD1	15	few	CASSLYTGGGETQYF	TGTGCCAGCAGCTTATACACAGGGGGAGGAGAGACCCAGTACTTC
TRBV30	TRBJ1-1	.	13	few	CAWSLSGGTEAFF	TGTGCCTGGAGTTTGAGTGGGGGCACTGAAGCTTTCTTT
TRBV7-2	TRBJ1-2	TRBD1	14	.	CASRENRGPYGYTF	TGTGCCAGCAGGGAGAACAGGGGACCCTATGGCTACACCTTC
TRBV7-9	TRBJ2-1	.	12	.	CASSWDYNEQFF	TGTGCCAGCAGTTGGGACTACAATGAGCAGTTCTTC
TRBV5-6	TRBJ1-5	.	13	few	CASSLGGFQPQHF	TGTGCCAGCAGCTTGGGGGGATTCCAGCCCCAGCATTTT
TRBV7-9	TRBJ2-7	.	14	.	CASSFGLGAYEQYF	TGTGCCAGCAGCTTCGGCCTCGGGGCCTACGAGCAGTACTTC
TRBV25-1	TRBJ2-1	.	16	.	CASSEYLGRDHNEQFF	TGTGCCAGCAGTGAATATTTGGGACGGGACCACAATGAGCAGTTCTTC
TRBV7-9	TRBJ2-3	.	12	.	CASSYSTDTQYF	TGTGCCAGCTCTTACAGCACAGATACGCAGTATTTT
TRBV29-1	TRBJ2-7	TRBD2	17	once	CSVRTSGRALDSYEQYF	TGCAGCGTTCGGACTAGCGGGAGGGCCTTGGACTCCTACGAGCAGTACTTC
TRBV18	TRBJ2-7	TRBD1	13	.	CASSPGTDYEQYF	TGTGCCAGCTCACCCGGGACAGACTACGAGCAGTACTTC
TRBV29-1	TRBJ2-3	.	10	.	CTVARDTQYF	TGCACCGTGGCTCGCGATACGCAGTATTTT
TRBV29-1	TRBJ2-7	.	12	.	CSVSGRSYEQYF	TGCAGCGTGTCGGGACGGTCTTACGAGCAGTACTTC
TRBV13	TRBJ2-5	.	13	.	CASSLPSRETQYF	TGTGCCAGCAGCTTACCGTCAAGAGAGACCCAGTACTTC
TRBV30	TRBJ1-3	.	13	few	CAWSAQGGNTIYF	TGTGCCTGGAGTGCACAGGGTGGAAACACCATATATTTT
TRBV5-1	TRBJ2-7	TRBD1	15	.	CASSPPGQGFYEQYF	TGCGCCAGCAGCCCCCCGGGACAGGGCTTTTACGAGCAGTACTTC
TRBV6-5	TRBJ2-1	.	16	.	CASSYSSGSARDEQFF	TGTGCCAGCAGTTACTCGAGTGGGAGTGCCCGTGATGAGCAGTTCTTC
TRBV28	TRBJ2-1	.	12	.	CASRRRNNEQFF	TGTGCCAGCAGAAGACGAAACAATGAGCAGTTCTTC
TRBV18	TRBJ2-1	.	17	few	CATQRGGGTLKYNEQFF	TGTGCCACCCAAAGAGGGGGGGGCACCCTTAAATACAATGAGCAGTTCTTC
TRBV27	TRBJ2-1	TRBD2	17	few	CASRPTASGYKGNEQFF	TGTGCCAGCAGGCCCACGGCTAGCGGGTACAAAGGCAATGAGCAGTTCTTC
TRBV7-2	TRBJ2-3	.	13	.	CASSLADTDTQYF	TGTGCCAGCAGCTTAGCCGACACAGATACGCAGTATTTT
TRBV29-1	TRBJ2-5	.	11	.	CSVESGETQYF	TGCAGCGTTGAATCGGGTGAGACCCAGTACTTC
TRBV7-9	TRBJ2-2	TRBD2	16	few	CASSLSAGANAGELFF	TGTGCCAGCAGCTTATCAGCGGGAGCGAATGCCGGGGAGCTGTTTTTT
TRBV23-1	TRBJ2-7	.	18	few	CASSHSLYTGITSYEQYF	TGCGCCAGCAGTCATTCCCTGTATACAGGAATAACCTCCTACGAGCAGTACTTC
TRBV5-6	TRBJ2-4	TRBD1	14	few	CASSLRGPTNIQYF	TGTGCCAGCAGCTTAAGGGGGCCGACAAACATTCAGTACTTC
TRBV6-5	TRBJ2-1	TRBD2	16	.	CASSYSGLATYNEQFF	TGTGCCAGCAGTTACTCGGGACTAGCTACATACAATGAGCAGTTCTTC
TRBV7-9	TRBJ2-7	TRBD1	14	.	CASSLRDRAYEQYF	TGTGCCAGCAGCTTACGGGACAGGGCCTACGAGCAGTACTTC
TRBV15	TRBJ2-5	TRBD2	16	.	CATSRGLAGGGETQYF	TGTGCCACCAGCAGAGGACTAGCGGGAGGAGGAGAGACCCAGTACTTC
TRBV29-1	TRBJ2-3	.	13	.	CSVTQVSTDTQYF	TGCAGCGTAACCCAGGTTAGCACAGATACGCAGTATTTT
TRBV28	TRBJ2-5	.	15	.	CASTGRTGFQETQYF	TGTGCCAGCACCGGCCGGACTGGGTTCCAAGAGACCCAGTACTTC
TRBV5-8	TRBJ1-2	TRBD1	15	.	CASSIGTGGNYGYTF	TGTGCCAGCAGCATAGGGACAGGGGGGAACTATGGCTACACCTTC
TRBV7-9	TRBJ2-3	TRBD2	17	few	CASSRDSGRYHTDTQYF	TGTGCCAGCAGCCGTGATAGCGGGAGGTACCACACAGATACGCAGTATTTT
TRBV7-2	TRBJ2-7	.	15	.	CASSLAFGASYEQYF	TGTGCCAGCAGCTTAGCGTTCGGGGCCTCCTACGAGCAGTACTTC
TRBV6-1	TRBJ2-1	TRBD2	14	.	CASSLAGVVNEQFF	TGTGCCAGCAGCCTAGCGGGAGTGGTTAATGAGCAGTTCTTC